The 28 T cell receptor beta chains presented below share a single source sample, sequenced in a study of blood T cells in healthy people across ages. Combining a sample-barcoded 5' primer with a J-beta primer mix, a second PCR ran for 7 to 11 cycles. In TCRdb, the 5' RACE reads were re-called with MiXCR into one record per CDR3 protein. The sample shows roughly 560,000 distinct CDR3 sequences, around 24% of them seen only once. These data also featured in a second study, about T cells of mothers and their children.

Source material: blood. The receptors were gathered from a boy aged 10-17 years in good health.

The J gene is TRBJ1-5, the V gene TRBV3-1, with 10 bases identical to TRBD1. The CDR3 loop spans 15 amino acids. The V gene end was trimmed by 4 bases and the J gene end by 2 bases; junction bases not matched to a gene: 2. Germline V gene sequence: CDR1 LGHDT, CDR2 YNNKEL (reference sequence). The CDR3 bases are TGTGCCAGCAGCCCGACAGGGGGCCGCAATCAGCCCCAGCATTTT. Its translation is CASSPTGGRNQPQHF.

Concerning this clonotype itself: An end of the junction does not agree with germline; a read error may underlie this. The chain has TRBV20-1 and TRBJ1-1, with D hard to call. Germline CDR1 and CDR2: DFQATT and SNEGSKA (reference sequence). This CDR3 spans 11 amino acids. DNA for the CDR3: TGCACTGCTAGCAGGAACACTGAAGCTTTCTTT. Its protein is CTASRNTEAFF.

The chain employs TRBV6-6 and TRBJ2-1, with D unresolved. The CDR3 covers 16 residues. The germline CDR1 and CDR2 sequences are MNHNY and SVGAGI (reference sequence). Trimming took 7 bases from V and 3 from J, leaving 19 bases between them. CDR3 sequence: CASTPDHPVGYNEQFF. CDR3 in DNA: TGTGCCAGCACCCCAGATCATCCCGTAGGCTACAATGAGCAGTTCTTC.

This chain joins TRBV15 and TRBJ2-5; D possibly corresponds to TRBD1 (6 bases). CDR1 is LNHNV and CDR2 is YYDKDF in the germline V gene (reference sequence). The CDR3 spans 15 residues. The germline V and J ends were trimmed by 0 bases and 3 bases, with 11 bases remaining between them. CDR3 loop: CATSRDRGTEETQYF. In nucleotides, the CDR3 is TGTGCCACCAGCAGAGATAGGGGGACGGAAGAGACCCAGTACTTC.

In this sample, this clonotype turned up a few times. The CDR3 is CASSQGSGTSVVEQFF. DNA for the CDR3: TGCGCCAGCAGCCAAGGGTCCGGGACTAGCGTGGTTGAGCAGTTCTTC. V gene TRBV4-3 combines with J gene TRBJ2-1; 10 nucleotides align to TRBD2. This CDR3 region has 16 residues. V was pared by 1 base and J by 9 bases, with 9 bases of the junction left unmatched. Germline V gene data show CDR1 as LGHNA and CDR2 as YSLEER.

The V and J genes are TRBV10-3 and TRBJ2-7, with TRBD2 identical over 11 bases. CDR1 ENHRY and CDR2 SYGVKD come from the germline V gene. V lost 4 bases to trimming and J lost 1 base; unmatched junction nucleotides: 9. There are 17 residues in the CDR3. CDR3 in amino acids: CAISGPDLAGGSYEQYF. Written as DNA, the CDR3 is TGTGCCATCAGTGGGCCCGATCTAGCGGGAGGATCCTACGAGCAGTACTTC.

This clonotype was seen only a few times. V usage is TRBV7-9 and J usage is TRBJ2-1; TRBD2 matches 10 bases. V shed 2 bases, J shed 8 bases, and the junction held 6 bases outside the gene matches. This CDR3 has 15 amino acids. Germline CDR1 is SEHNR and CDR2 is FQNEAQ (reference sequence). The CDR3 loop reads CASSLTSGAGDEQFF. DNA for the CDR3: TGTGCCAGCAGCTTAACTAGCGGGGCCGGGGATGAGCAGTTCTTC.

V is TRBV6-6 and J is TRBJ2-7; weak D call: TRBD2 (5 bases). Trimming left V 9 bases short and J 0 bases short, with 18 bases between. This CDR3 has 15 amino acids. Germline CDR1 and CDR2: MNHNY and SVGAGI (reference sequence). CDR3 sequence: CASVTDWESSYEQYF. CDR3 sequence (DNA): TGTGCCAGTGTGACCGACTGGGAGAGCTCCTACGAGCAGTACTTC.

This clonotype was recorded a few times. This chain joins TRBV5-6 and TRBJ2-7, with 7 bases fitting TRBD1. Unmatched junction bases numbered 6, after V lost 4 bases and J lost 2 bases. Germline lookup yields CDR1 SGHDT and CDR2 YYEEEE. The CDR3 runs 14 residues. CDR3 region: CASSLTGVAYEQYF. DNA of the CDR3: TGTGCCAGCAGCCTTACAGGGGTTGCCTACGAGCAGTACTTC.

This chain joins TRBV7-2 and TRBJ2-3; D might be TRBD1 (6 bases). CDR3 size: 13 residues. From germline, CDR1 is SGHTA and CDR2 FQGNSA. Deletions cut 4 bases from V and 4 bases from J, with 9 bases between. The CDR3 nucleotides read TGTGCCAGCAGCTCCGACAGGTCAGATACGCAGTATTTT. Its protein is CASSSDRSDTQYF.

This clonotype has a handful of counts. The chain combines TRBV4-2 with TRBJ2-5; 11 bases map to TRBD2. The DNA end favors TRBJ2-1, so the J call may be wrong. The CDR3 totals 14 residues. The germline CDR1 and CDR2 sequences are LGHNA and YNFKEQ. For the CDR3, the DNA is TGTGCCAGCAGCCAAGATGGACTAGCGGGCCGACAGTTCTTC. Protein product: CASSQDGLAGRQFF.

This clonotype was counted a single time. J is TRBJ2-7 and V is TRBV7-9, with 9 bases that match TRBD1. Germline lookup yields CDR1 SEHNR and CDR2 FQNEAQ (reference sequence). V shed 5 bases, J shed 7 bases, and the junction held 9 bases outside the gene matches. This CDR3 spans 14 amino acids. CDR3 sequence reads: CASSPGTGLREQYF. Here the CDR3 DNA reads TGTGCCAGCAGCCCGGGGACAGGGTTACGGGAGCAGTACTTC.

The CDR3 region is CSARGNYGTQYF. The CDR3 nucleotides are TGCAGTGCTAGAGGCAATTATGGTACGCAGTATTTT. V is TRBV20-1 and J is TRBJ2-3; D remains unclear. V was pared by 1 base and J by 8 bases, with 10 bases between. Germline CDR1 DFQATT, CDR2 SNEGSKA (reference sequence). The CDR3 is 12 residues long.

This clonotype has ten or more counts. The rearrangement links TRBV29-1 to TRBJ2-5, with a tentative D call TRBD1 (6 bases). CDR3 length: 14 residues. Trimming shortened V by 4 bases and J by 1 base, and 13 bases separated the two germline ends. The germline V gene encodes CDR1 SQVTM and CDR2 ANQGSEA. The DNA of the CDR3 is TGCAGCGTTGGAGCGGCAGGGGCCCAAGAGACCCAGTACTTC. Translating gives CSVGAAGAQETQYF.

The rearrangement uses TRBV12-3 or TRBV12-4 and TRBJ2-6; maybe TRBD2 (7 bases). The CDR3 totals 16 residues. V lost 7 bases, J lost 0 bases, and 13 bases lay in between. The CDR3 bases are TGTGCCAGCAAGGGGGGGGCCCACTCTGGGGCCAACGTCCTGACTTTC. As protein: CASKGGAHSGANVLTF.

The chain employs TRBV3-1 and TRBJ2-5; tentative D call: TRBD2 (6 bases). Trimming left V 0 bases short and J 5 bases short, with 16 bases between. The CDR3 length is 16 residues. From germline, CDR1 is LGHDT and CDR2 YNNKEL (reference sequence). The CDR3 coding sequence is TGTGCCAGCAGCCAAGATCGGTCCCTAGCGTGGGAGACCCAGTACTTC. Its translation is CASSQDRSLAWETQYF.

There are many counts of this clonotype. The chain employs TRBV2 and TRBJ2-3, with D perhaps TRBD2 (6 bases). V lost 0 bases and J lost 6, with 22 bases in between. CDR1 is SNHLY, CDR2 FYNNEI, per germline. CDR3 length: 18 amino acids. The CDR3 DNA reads TGTGCCAGCAGTGAAGCAAAGGGGCCGGAGGGGTGGTCCGATACGCAGTATTTT. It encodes CASSEAKGPEGWSDTQYF.

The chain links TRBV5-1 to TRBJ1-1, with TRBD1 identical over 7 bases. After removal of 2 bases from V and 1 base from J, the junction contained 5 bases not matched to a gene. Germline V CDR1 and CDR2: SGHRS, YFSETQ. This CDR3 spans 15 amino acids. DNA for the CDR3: TGCGCCAGCAGCTTTGAGGGGGCAGCGAACACTGAAGCTTTCTTT. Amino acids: CASSFEGAANTEAFF.

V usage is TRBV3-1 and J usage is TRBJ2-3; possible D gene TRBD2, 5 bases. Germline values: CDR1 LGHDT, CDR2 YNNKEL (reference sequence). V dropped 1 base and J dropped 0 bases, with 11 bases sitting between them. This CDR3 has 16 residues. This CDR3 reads CASSQGLGRSTDTQYF. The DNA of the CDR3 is TGTGCCAGCAGCCAAGGATTGGGGAGAAGCACAGATACGCAGTATTTT.

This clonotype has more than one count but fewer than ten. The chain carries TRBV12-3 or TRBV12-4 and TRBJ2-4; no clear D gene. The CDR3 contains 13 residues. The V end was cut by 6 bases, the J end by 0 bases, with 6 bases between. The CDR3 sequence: CASRLLAKNIQYF. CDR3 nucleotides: TGTGCCAGCAGGTTACTAGCCAAAAACATTCAGTACTTC.

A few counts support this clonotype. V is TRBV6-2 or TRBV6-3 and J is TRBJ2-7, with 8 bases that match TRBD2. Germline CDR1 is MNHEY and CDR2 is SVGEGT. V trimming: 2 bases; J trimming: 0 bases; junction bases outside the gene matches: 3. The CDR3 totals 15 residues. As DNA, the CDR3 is TGTGCCAGCAGTTACGGGACTAGTCTCTCCTACGAGCAGTACTTC. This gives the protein CASSYGTSLSYEQYF.

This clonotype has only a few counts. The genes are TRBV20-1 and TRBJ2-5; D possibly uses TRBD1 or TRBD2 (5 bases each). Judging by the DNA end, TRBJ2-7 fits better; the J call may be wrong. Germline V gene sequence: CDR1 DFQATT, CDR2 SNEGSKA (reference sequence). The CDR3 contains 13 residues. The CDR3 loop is CSAPWDGHYEQYF. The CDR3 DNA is TGCAGTGCCCCCTGGGACGGACACTACGAGCAGTACTTC.

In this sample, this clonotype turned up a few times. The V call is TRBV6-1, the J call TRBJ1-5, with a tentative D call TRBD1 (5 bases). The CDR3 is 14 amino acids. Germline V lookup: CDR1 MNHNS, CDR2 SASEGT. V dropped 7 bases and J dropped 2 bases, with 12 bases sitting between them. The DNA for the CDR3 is TGTGCCAGCACCAGGGCCGGAGGCAATCAGCCCCAGCATTTT. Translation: CASTRAGGNQPQHF.

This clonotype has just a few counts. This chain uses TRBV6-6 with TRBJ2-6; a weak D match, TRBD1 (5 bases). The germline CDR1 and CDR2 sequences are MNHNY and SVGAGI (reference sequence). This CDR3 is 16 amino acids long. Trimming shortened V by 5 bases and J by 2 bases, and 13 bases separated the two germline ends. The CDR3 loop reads CASSHASGTGANVLTF. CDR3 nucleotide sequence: TGTGCCAGCAGTCACGCCTCAGGGACTGGGGCCAACGTCCTGACTTTC.

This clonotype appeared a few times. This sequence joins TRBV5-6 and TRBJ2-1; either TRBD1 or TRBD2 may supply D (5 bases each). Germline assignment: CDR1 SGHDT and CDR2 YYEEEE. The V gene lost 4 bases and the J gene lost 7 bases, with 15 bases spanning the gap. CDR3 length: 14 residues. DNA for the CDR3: TGTGCCAGCAGCCAAATCTCCGGGGCAAATGAGCAGTTCTTC. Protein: CASSQISGANEQFF.

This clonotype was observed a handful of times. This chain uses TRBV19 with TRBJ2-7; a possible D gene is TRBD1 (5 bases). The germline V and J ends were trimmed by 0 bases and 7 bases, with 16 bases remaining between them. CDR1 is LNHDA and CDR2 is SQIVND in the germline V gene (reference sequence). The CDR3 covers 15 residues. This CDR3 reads CASSIDAPGAAEQYF. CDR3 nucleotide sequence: TGTGCCAGTAGTATAGATGCCCCTGGGGCAGCGGAGCAGTACTTC.

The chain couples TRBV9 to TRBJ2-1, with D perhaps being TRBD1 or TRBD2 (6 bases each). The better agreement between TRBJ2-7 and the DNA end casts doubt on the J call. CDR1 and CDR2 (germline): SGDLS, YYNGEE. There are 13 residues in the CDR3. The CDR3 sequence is CASSLGGGHEQYF. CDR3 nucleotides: TGTGCCAGCAGCCTAGGAGGGGGGCACGAGCAGTACTTC.

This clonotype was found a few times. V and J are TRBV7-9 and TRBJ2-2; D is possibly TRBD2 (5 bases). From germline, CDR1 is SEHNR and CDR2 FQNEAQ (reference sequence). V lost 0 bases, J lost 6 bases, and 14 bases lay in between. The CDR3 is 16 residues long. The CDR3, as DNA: TGTGCCAGCAGCTTAGCGTCGAGGGCCAGGCCCGGGGAGCTGTTTTTT. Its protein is CASSLASRARPGELFF.